This T cell receptor beta chain was captured in a study of CD8 T cells in ankylosing spondylitis. Findings and caveats of the study: Made up of 7 to 9 highly homologous variants, a TCR beta motif appeared characteristic of ankylosing spondylitis blood.

The CDR3 loop spans 15 amino acids. Trimming took off 7 bases at V and 2 bases at J, with 18 bases between the two ends. Germline V gives CDR1 MDHEN, CDR2 SYDVKM. This clonotype has a single count. Its antigen is still unknown. Each CDR3 protein gets one entry after TCRdb re-called the 5' RACE reads with MiXCR. This table holds some 250,000 distinct CDR3 sequences, roughly a quarter found once. The sequence derives from a male donor with ankylosing spondylitis or in good health (not recorded which). The rearrangement joins TRBV28 to TRBJ2-7; D assignment may be TRBD1 or TRBD2 (6 bases each). Sequenced: blood, either unsorted or a sorted T cell fraction (not recorded which). CDR3 nucleotides: TGTGCCAGCAACCCCGGGGGCACCGGCACCTACGAGCAGTACTTC. Translating gives CASNPGGTGTYEQYF.